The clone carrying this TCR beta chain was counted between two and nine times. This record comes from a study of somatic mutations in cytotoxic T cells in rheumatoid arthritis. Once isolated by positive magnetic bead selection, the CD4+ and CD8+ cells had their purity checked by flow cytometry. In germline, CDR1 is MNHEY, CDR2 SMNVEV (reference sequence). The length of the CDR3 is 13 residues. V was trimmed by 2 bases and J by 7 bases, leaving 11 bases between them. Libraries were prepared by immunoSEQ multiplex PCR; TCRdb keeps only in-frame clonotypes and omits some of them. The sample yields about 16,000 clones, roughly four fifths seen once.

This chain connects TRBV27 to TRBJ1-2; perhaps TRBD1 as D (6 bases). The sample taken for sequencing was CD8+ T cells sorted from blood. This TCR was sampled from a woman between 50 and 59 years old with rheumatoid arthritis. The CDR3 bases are TGTGCCAGCAGTTTAGGGCAGGGGACTGGCTACACCTTC. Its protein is CASSLGQGTGYTF.